These 17 T cell receptor beta chains originate from one sample sequenced in a study of CD8 T cells in Susac syndrome. RNA in amounts of about 0.5 to 1 ug was reverse transcribed with random hexamers. A single record per CDR3 protein comes from TCRdb applying MiXCR to the immunoSEQ multiplex PCR reads. The repertoire has nearly 200,000 distinct CDR3 sequences, about 95% of them found once; the top ten carry approximately 0.093%. Sequencing input: CD4+ T cells from PBMCs. Receptors originate from a human donor with multiple sclerosis.

The chain uses TRBV19 and TRBJ1-2, with TRBD1 matching over 9 bases. The junction had 6 bases not matched to a gene; V was cut back by 5 bases and J by 5 bases. This CDR3 spans 14 amino acids. The germline gives CDR1 LNHDA, CDR2 SQIVND (reference sequence). CDR3 loop: CASSWDRVKYGYTF. The CDR3 DNA sequence: TGTGCCAGTAGTTGGGACAGGGTGAAGTATGGCTACACCTTC.

The V and J genes are TRBV5-1 and TRBJ2-7; 7 nucleotides line up with TRBD1. The CDR3 sequence is 15 residues long. Germline trimming cut 3 bases from V and 5 bases from J; bases unmatched to any gene: 11. Germline CDR1 and CDR2: SGHRS and YFSETQ. CDR3 bases: TGCGCCAGCAGCTACACAGACAGGGTGGTCCACGAGCAGTACTTC. Translated, it gives CASSYTDRVVHEQYF.

CDR3 region: CASVGSNSNQPQHF. CDR3 coding DNA: TGTGCCAGCGTGGGGTCGAATAGCAATCAGCCCCAGCATTTT. The chain employs TRBV6-6 and TRBJ1-5; D remains unclear. CDR3 length: 14 amino acids. Trimming removed 8 bases from V and 0 bases from J, with 11 bases in between. Germline CDR1 reads MNHNY; CDR2 reads SVGAGI (reference sequence).

The V gene is TRBV29-1, the J gene TRBJ2-3, with D tentatively TRBD1 (6 bases). Trimming took 0 bases from V and 7 from J, leaving 14 bases between them. This CDR3 comprises 14 residues. Germline CDR1 reads SQVTM; CDR2 reads ANQGSEA. The CDR3 spells CSVEEQGKTYTQYF. Written as DNA, the CDR3 is TGCAGCGTTGAAGAGCAGGGGAAGACTTATACGCAGTATTTT.

This chain links TRBV13 with TRBJ2-5; no firm D call. Trimming took 6 bases from V and 1 from J, leaving 12 bases between them. The CDR3 contains 14 residues. Germline assignment: CDR1 PRHDT and CDR2 FYEKMQ (reference sequence). CDR3 bases: TGTGCCAGCAGTCACAGATGGGGCCAAGAGACCCAGTACTTC. This translates into CASSHRWGQETQYF.

The gene calls are TRBV6-2 or TRBV6-3 and TRBJ2-3; D remains ambiguous. The germline V gene encodes CDR1 MNHEY and CDR2 SVGEGT. This CDR3 has 13 residues. V lost 4 bases and J 4 bases, leaving 9 bases between the germline ends. The CDR3 region is CASSSRRADTQYF. The CDR3 DNA reads TGTGCCAGCAGTTCTCGAAGGGCAGATACGCAGTATTTT.

The J gene is TRBJ2-1, the V gene TRBV7-9, with D possibly being TRBD2 (5 bases). V was trimmed by 3 bases and J by 7 bases, leaving 13 bases between them. The CDR3 extends over 14 amino acids. Germline assignment: CDR1 SEHNR and CDR2 FQNEAQ (reference sequence). In DNA, the CDR3 is TGTGCCAGCAGCTTTCAGTGGTCGGGGAATGAGCAGTTCTTC. This codes for CASSFQWSGNEQFF.

This rearrangement joins TRBV3-1 to TRBJ1-4, with TRBD1 matching 7 bases. The CDR3 runs 14 residues. V shed 4 bases and J 6 bases; nucleotides not matched to a gene: 5. In germline, CDR1 is LGHDT, CDR2 YNNKEL (reference sequence). The CDR3 DNA sequence: TGTGCCAGCAGCCCACACAGGGGCGATGAAAAACTGTTTTTT. Protein product: CASSPHRGDEKLFF.

The sample holds one count of this clonotype. The chain is built from TRBV18 and TRBJ1-2, with D possibly TRBD1 on 5 matching bases. V was pared by 6 bases and J by 0 bases, with 14 bases between. The CDR3 loop spans 15 amino acids. Germline V gene lookup returns CDR1 KGHSH and CDR2 LQKENI. This CDR3 reads CASSTGTEANYGYTF. The CDR3 nucleotides are TGTGCCAGCTCGACCGGGACCGAAGCTAACTATGGCTACACCTTC.

V usage is TRBV30 and J usage is TRBJ1-1; D is possibly TRBD1 (5 bases). V was shortened by 1 base and J by 4 bases, with 7 bases between the two germline ends. The CDR3 extends over 12 amino acids. Germline V lookup: CDR1 GTSNPN, CDR2 SVGIG (reference sequence). The DNA for the CDR3 is TGTGCCTGGAGTGGGGGGAGCACTGAAGCTTTCTTT. This codes for CAWSGGSTEAFF.

The gene calls are TRBV5-1 and TRBJ2-1; tentatively, D is TRBD1 (5 bases). The germline V and J ends were trimmed by 2 bases and 0 bases, with 12 bases remaining between them. Germline-derived CDR1 and CDR2 are SGHRS and YFSETQ. The CDR3 runs to 16 residues. CDR3 loop: CASSFGTGDSYNEQFF. The CDR3 DNA reads TGCGCCAGCAGCTTTGGTACAGGCGACTCCTACAATGAGCAGTTCTTC. Supplemented by reference TRBV5-1 and TRBJ2-1, the full variable domain reads KAGVTQTPRYLIKTRGQQVTLSCSPISGHRSVSWYQQTPGQGLQFLFEYFSETQRNKGNFPGRFSGRQFSNSRSEMNVSTLELGDSALYLCASSFGTGDSYNEQFFGPGTRLTVL.

The CDR3 coding sequence is TGTGCCACCAGTGATTCACAGGGGTGGCTTCAGCCCCAGCATTTT. This translates into CATSDSQGWLQPQHF. This rearrangement joins TRBV24-1 to TRBJ1-5, with 7 bases fitting TRBD1. Per the germline V gene, CDR1 is KGHDR and CDR2 is SFDVKD. Trimming at V came to 2 bases and at J to 6 bases, leaving 6 bases not matched to a gene. The CDR3 has 15 amino acids.

This clonotype was recorded once. This rearrangement joins TRBV4-2 to TRBJ1-2; 9 nucleotides line up with TRBD1. This CDR3 is built from 14 residues. V shed 4 bases, J shed 6 bases, and the junction held 6 bases outside the gene matches. CDR1 is LGHNA, CDR2 YNFKEQ, per germline. DNA of the CDR3: TGTGCCAGCAGCCCCCGGGACAGGGAAGATGGCTACACCTTC. Residues: CASSPRDREDGYTF.

DNA for the CDR3: TGTGCCTGCATCCGGAACTATGGCTACACCTTC. It codes for CACIRNYGYTF. This rearrangement joins TRBV30 to TRBJ1-2; D gene unclear. The CDR3 spans 11 residues. CDR1 GTSNPN and CDR2 SVGIG come from the germline V gene (reference sequence). The ends were cut back, 6 bases at V and 2 bases at J, with 7 bases in the middle.

The rearrangement joins TRBV29-1 to TRBJ1-2; 8 bases line up with TRBD1. The germline CDR1 and CDR2 sequences are SQVTM and ANQGSEA. The CDR3 totals 11 residues. V shed 4 bases, J shed 8 bases, and the junction held 3 bases outside the gene matches. The CDR3 sequence is CSVGTGNGYTF. The DNA for the CDR3 is TGCAGCGTTGGGACAGGGAACGGCTACACCTTC. The whole variable domain, remainder taken from reference TRBV29-1 and TRBJ1-2, is SAVISQKPSRDICQRGTSLTIQCQVDSQVTMMFWYRQQPGQSLTLIATANQGSEATYESGFVIDKFPISRPNLTFSTLTVSNMSPEDSSIYLCSVGTGNGYTFGSGTRLTVV.

This clonotype was seen a few times. This sequence joins TRBV18 and TRBJ2-1, with D possibly being TRBD1 (6 bases). Trimming left V 4 bases short and J 3 bases short, with 7 bases between. CDR3 size: 13 residues. CDR1 and CDR2 from the germline V gene are KGHSH and LQKENI. DNA of the CDR3: TGTGCCAGCTCACAACAGGGCTACAATGAGCAGTTCTTC. Translation: CASSQQGYNEQFF.

The chain recombines TRBV20-1 with TRBJ1-1; D uncertain. The CDR3 length is 12 residues. V lost 3 bases and J lost 3, with 8 bases in between. Germline lookup yields CDR1 DFQATT and CDR2 SNEGSKA (reference sequence). CDR3 coding DNA: TGCAGTGCTAGCGGGTTGCACACTGAAGCTTTCTTT. It specifies CSASGLHTEAFF.